The 8 T cell receptor beta chains in this list originate from one sample, sequenced in a study of cytomegalovirus exposure and HLA in healthy donors. The primer mix had 60 Vbeta and 13 Jbeta primers. TCRdb's copy holds only in-frame clones and misses some; the assay was immunoSEQ multiplex PCR. This sample has 150,000 to 200,000 clones, with roughly 86% found just once. The sequencing sample was made of PBMCs. Receptors originate from a woman aged 18-29 years in good health and CMV-seronegative.

The V call is TRBV6-1, the J call TRBJ2-7; D is possibly TRBD2 (6 bases). Trimming stripped 10 bases from V and 7 bases from J, with 20 bases between. Germline CDR1 MNHNS, CDR2 SASEGT. The CDR3 extends over 13 amino acids. CDR3 sequence: CATSGTLAWEQYF. The CDR3 DNA sequence: TGTGCCACCTCCGGGACTTTGGCATGGGAGCAGTACTTC.

As for this clone: The same CDR3 is also encoded by other DNA sequences in this sample. CDR3 in amino acids: CASSGQGTEAFF. In DNA, the CDR3 is TGTGCCAGCAGTGGACAAGGCACTGAAGCTTTCTTT. The chain is built from TRBV2 and TRBJ1-1; D is unresolved. The CDR3 is made up of 12 amino acids. Germline V lookup: CDR1 SNHLY, CDR2 FYNNEI. V shed 4 bases and J shed 4 bases, with 7 bases lying between them.

V is TRBV5-4 and J is TRBJ2-5, with 7 bases fitting TRBD2. CDR1 is SGHNT and CDR2 is YYREEE in the germline V gene (reference sequence). Trimming removed 0 bases from V and 3 bases from J; junction bases left unmatched: 5. The CDR3 has 15 residues. The CDR3 loop is CASSLEAGVEETQYF. The CDR3, as DNA: TGTGCCAGCAGCTTGGAGGCGGGAGTCGAAGAGACCCAGTACTTC.

The chain combines TRBV5-6 with TRBJ1-2; weak D call: TRBD1 (5 bases). V lost 4 bases and J 2 bases, leaving 15 bases between the germline ends. The CDR3 sequence is 15 residues long. The V gene's germline CDR1 is SGHDT and CDR2 YYEEEE. CDR3 protein: CASSGGPGGNYGYTF. The DNA for the CDR3 is TGTGCCAGCAGCGGGGGACCGGGGGGAAACTATGGCTACACCTTC.

This chain joins TRBV11-2 and TRBJ2-1; 10 bases line up with TRBD2. J lost 10 bases, V lost 4 bases, and 7 bases had no gene match. The CDR3 is 14 amino acids. Germline V gene lookup returns CDR1 SGHAT and CDR2 FQNNGV. The CDR3 nucleotides read TGTGCCAGCAGCTCCAGCGGGAGGGCCAGGGAGCAGTTCTTC. It specifies CASSSSGRAREQFF.

The rearrangement uses TRBV10-3 and TRBJ2-3; D gene ambiguous. The CDR3 is 13 residues long. The germline V and J ends were trimmed by 3 bases and 7 bases, with 11 bases remaining between them. CDR1 ENHRY and CDR2 SYGVKD come from the germline V gene. The CDR3 DNA sequence: TGTGCCATCAGTGATGAGTGGTTGAATACGCAGTATTTT. This gives the protein CAISDEWLNTQYF.

This chain links TRBV18 with TRBJ2-7; a possible D gene is TRBD2 (6 bases). Germline values: CDR1 KGHSH, CDR2 LQKENI. Trimming pared 3 bases from V and 5 bases from J, leaving 14 bases between. The CDR3 length is 14 residues. CDR3 DNA: TGTGCCAGCTCACCCCCGGGGACTCCCCACGAGCAGTACTTC. Its protein product is CASSPPGTPHEQYF.

As DNA, the CDR3 is TGCGCCAGCAGCCAAGACAGGGGGAACAACTATGGCTACACCTTC. Protein sequence: CASSQDRGNNYGYTF. The genes are TRBV4-1 and TRBJ1-2; 7 bases fit TRBD1. This CDR3 is built from 15 residues. Per the germline V gene, CDR1 is MGHRA and CDR2 is YSYEKL. V was clipped by 0 bases and J by 2 bases; unmatched bases: 3.